The 27 T cell receptor beta chains presented below share a single source sample, sequenced in a study of regulatory T cells in long-lasting Graves disease. The time point was: newly diagnosed GD, antithyroid drugs for less than 3 months. RNA extracted from PBMCs served as the sequencing template. Arm-PCR with iRepertoire HTBI primers amplified the CDR3 regions for these TCR beta libraries. TCRdb independently ran MiXCR on the multiplex PCR reads; one entry per CDR3 protein. The table includes more than 450,000 distinct CDR3 sequences, around 15% detected once. These sequences were also reported in another study, on T cells in Graves' hyperthyroidism and ophthalmopathy.

The input for sequencing was peripheral blood mononuclear cells (PBMCs), taken at new diagnosis, from a patient treated with antithyroid drugs. The source of these receptors is a middle-aged man with Graves disease.

The chain has TRBV28 and TRBJ2-1; D remains unclear. The CDR3 length is 16 residues. Germline CDR1 reads MDHEN; CDR2 reads SYDVKM. Trimming took 5 bases from V and 5 from J, leaving 19 bases between them. In nucleotides, the CDR3 is TGTGCCAGCAGTGTCATCCGGAACCTACAAGACAATGAGCAGTTCTTC. Translated: CASSVIRNLQDNEQFF.

The V and J genes are TRBV19 and TRBJ2-2, with 7 positions matching TRBD2. Germline assignment: CDR1 LNHDA and CDR2 SQIVND (reference sequence). The CDR3 is made up of 14 amino acids. Losses at the gene ends were 4 bases for V and 7 bases for J; bases not matched to a gene: 6. DNA of the CDR3: TGTGCCAGTAGTACTGATCCTAGCGGCGGGGAGCTGTTTTTT. It yields the protein CASSTDPSGGELFF.

This clonotype was detected ten times or more. The chain combines TRBV11-1 with TRBJ2-1; no clear D gene. Deletions cut 2 bases from V and 0 bases from J, with 8 bases between. Per the germline V gene, CDR1 is SGHAT and CDR2 is FQDESV (reference sequence). The CDR3 sequence is 15 residues long. CDR3 sequence: CASSLRRNSYNEQFF. CDR3 in DNA: TGTGCCAGCAGCTTAAGGCGGAACTCCTACAATGAGCAGTTCTTC.

The V and J genes are TRBV7-3 and TRBJ2-1; 10 bases line up with TRBD1. The V segment lost 6 bases and the J segment 7 bases; nucleotides outside the gene matches: 9. CDR3 length equals 15 residues. The germline V gene encodes CDR1 SGHTA and CDR2 FQGTGA. CDR3 sequence reads: CASRGPGQGSNEQFF. DNA for the CDR3: TGTGCCAGCAGGGGGCCGGGACAGGGGTCTAATGAGCAGTTCTTC.

The CDR3 loop reads CASSLQRQGTGGYTF. The CDR3 DNA reads TGCGCCAGCAGCTTGCAAAGGCAGGGGACTGGAGGCTACACCTTC. This chain links TRBV5-1 with TRBJ1-2, with a weak D call TRBD1 (6 bases). V lost 1 base, J lost 8 bases, and 18 bases lay in between. This CDR3 has 15 amino acids. Germline lookup yields CDR1 SGHRS and CDR2 YFSETQ.

In this sample, this clonotype turned up a few times. The rearrangement links TRBV5-1 to TRBJ2-3, with 13 bases aligning to TRBD2. The CDR3 loop spans 16 amino acids. The V segment lost 3 bases and the J segment 2 bases; nucleotides outside the gene matches: 3. The germline gives CDR1 SGHRS, CDR2 YFSETQ. The CDR3 sequence: CASSSGLAGITDTQYF. In DNA, the CDR3 is TGCGCCAGCAGCTCGGGACTAGCGGGAATCACAGATACGCAGTATTTT.

The V and J genes are TRBV19 and TRBJ2-1, with unresolved D. The CDR3 totals 15 residues. CDR1 LNHDA and CDR2 SQIVND come from the germline V gene (reference sequence). The V end lost 3 bases, the J end lost 3 bases, and 12 bases lay between the germline ends. The CDR3 reads CASSIAASLYNEQFF. The CDR3 DNA is TGTGCCAGTAGTATTGCCGCGTCCCTCTACAATGAGCAGTTCTTC.

This clonotype was observed many times. The chain is built from TRBV3-1 and TRBJ2-1; D is undetermined. This CDR3 region has 15 residues. Trimming left V 1 base short and J 1 base short, with 8 bases between. Germline V gene sequence: CDR1 LGHDT, CDR2 YNNKEL (reference sequence). CDR3 sequence: CASSQGGISYNEQFF. DNA of the CDR3: TGTGCCAGCAGCCAAGGGGGAATATCCTACAATGAGCAGTTCTTC.

This clonotype was detected a few times. This rearrangement joins TRBV24-1 to TRBJ2-2; TRBD1 matches at 7 bases. The CDR3 sequence is 15 residues long. V lost 4 bases to trimming and J lost 10 bases; unmatched junction nucleotides: 11. Germline assignment: CDR1 KGHDR and CDR2 SFDVKD. The CDR3 nucleotides are TGTGCCACCAGTGACCCGACAGGGTTCTCCGAGGAGCTGTTTTTT. Amino acid sequence: CATSDPTGFSEELFF.

The chain employs TRBV12-3 or TRBV12-4 and TRBJ2-7, with 9 bases fitting TRBD1. V gave up 3 bases and J gave up 7 bases; unmatched junction bases: 7. This CDR3 has 14 residues. Written as DNA, the CDR3 is TGTGCCAGCAGTTTGGAGACAGGGGGGGGAGAGCAGTACTTC. This translates into CASSLETGGGEQYF.

In its sample, this clonotype was seen a few times. The J gene is TRBJ2-2, the V gene TRBV20-1, with a weak D call TRBD1 (5 bases). Germline-derived CDR1 and CDR2 are DFQATT and SNEGSKA (reference sequence). The CDR3 runs to 13 residues. Trimming stripped 4 bases from V and 1 base from J, with 7 bases between. The CDR3: CSATGLNTGELFF. CDR3 sequence (DNA): TGCAGTGCTACAGGGCTGAACACCGGGGAGCTGTTTTTT.

The table lists this clonotype with a few counts. V gene TRBV7-9 combines with J gene TRBJ2-3; tentative D call: TRBD1 (6 bases). The V end was cut by 5 bases, the J end by 1 base, with 16 bases between. CDR1 and CDR2 (germline): SEHNR, FQNEAQ (reference sequence). The CDR3 spans 16 residues. This chain's CDR3 is CASSPQYRDGTDTQYF. DNA for the CDR3: TGTGCCAGCAGCCCTCAATACAGGGATGGCACAGATACGCAGTATTTT.

The chain recombines TRBV27 with TRBJ1-1, with TRBD1 identical over 8 bases. V was pared by 2 bases and J by 1 base, with 3 bases of the junction left unmatched. The germline gives CDR1 MNHEY, CDR2 SMNVEV (reference sequence). The CDR3 spans 15 residues. This CDR3 reads CASSLHRGKNTEAFF. CDR3 in DNA: TGTGCCAGCAGTTTACACAGGGGGAAGAACACTGAAGCTTTCTTT.

The chain joins TRBV4-1 to TRBJ1-2; TRBD1 agrees at 7 bases. The CDR3 has 13 residues. Looked up from germline, CDR1 is MGHRA and CDR2 is YSYEKL. Trimming removed 0 bases from V and 8 bases from J; junction bases left unmatched: 3. For the CDR3, the DNA is TGCGCCAGCAGCCAAGATCAGGGGGGCGGCTACACCTTC. Protein product: CASSQDQGGGYTF.

A few counts support this clonotype. The chain uses TRBV19 and TRBJ2-1; D might be TRBD1 (5 bases). This CDR3 comprises 14 residues. Deletions cut 6 bases from V and 6 bases from J, with 15 bases between. The V gene's germline CDR1 is LNHDA and CDR2 SQIVND (reference sequence). The CDR3 is CASRPRDLGNEQFF. CDR3 in DNA: TGTGCCAGTAGACCCAGGGATTTGGGCAATGAGCAGTTCTTC.

This clonotype was seen many times. In nucleotides, the CDR3 is TGTGCCAGCAGTCCCGGACCGGGACAGGGCGAGGAGACCCAGTACTTC. Translation: CASSPGPGQGEETQYF. This chain connects TRBV28 to TRBJ2-5, with 9 bases aligning to TRBD1. Germline V gene lookup returns CDR1 MDHEN and CDR2 SYDVKM. This CDR3 spans 16 amino acids. With V trimmed by 5 bases and J by 5 bases, 12 bases remained unmatched.

V gene TRBV9 combines with J gene TRBJ1-1; D is unclear. The length of the CDR3 is 12 residues. Germline V gene sequence: CDR1 SGDLS, CDR2 YYNGEE. V was trimmed by 3 bases and J by 11 bases, leaving 14 bases between them. The CDR3 loop is CASSELGQAAFF. The CDR3 DNA reads TGTGCCAGCAGCGAACTCGGTCAAGCGGCTTTCTTT.

The J gene is TRBJ1-1, the V gene TRBV19; 12 bases are a match to TRBD1. Germline V gives CDR1 LNHDA, CDR2 SQIVND (reference sequence). The junction had 6 bases not matched to a gene; V was cut back by 3 bases and J by 1 base. This CDR3 spans 17 amino acids. The CDR3 region is CASSILGQGAPNTEAFF. The CDR3 DNA reads as TGTGCCAGTAGTATTTTGGGACAGGGGGCTCCGAACACTGAAGCTTTCTTT.

About this clonotype itself: A much more abundant neighbour one base away suggests this may be a read error. V and J are TRBV10-3 and TRBJ2-1; 13 bases are a match to TRBD2. Trimming cost V 5 bases and J 4 bases; bases outside gene matches: 14. Looked up from germline, CDR1 is ENHRY and CDR2 is SYGVKD. The CDR3 consists of 19 residues. The CDR3, as DNA: TGTGCCATCAGTTATTCCGGGACTAGCGGGAAACTGGCATACAATGAGCAGTTCTTC. Protein product: CAISYSGTSGKLAYNEQFF.

This clonotype showed up many times. The rearrangement joins TRBV28 to TRBJ2-3; D is possibly TRBD2 (5 bases). V lost 6 bases to trimming and J lost 0 bases, with 7 bases between them. Germline values: CDR1 MDHEN, CDR2 SYDVKM. The CDR3 is 13 amino acids. The CDR3 reads CASSRGSTDTQYF. DNA for the CDR3: TGTGCCAGCAGCCGCGGGAGCACAGATACGCAGTATTTT.

V usage is TRBV30 and J usage is TRBJ1-2; possibly TRBD1 for D (5 bases). Per germline, CDR1 GTSNPN and CDR2 SVGIG (reference sequence). Trimming pared 1 base from V and 3 bases from J, leaving 12 bases between. This CDR3 is 14 amino acids long. The CDR3 DNA follows: TGTGCCTGGAGTGAGGCAGGGTCGGACTATGGCTACACCTTC. Its translation is CAWSEAGSDYGYTF.

This clonotype was seen at least ten times. V gene TRBV10-3 combines with J gene TRBJ2-7; TRBD2 agrees at 9 bases. Looked up from germline, CDR1 is ENHRY and CDR2 is SYGVKD. V was pared by 1 base and J by 2 bases, with 6 bases of the junction left unmatched. This CDR3 is 16 amino acids long. The DNA of the CDR3 is TGTGCCATCAGTGAGTGGGGAGCGGGAGGCACCTACGAGCAGTACTTC. This gives the protein CAISEWGAGGTYEQYF.

At least ten counts were recorded for this clonotype. The rearrangement uses TRBV3-1 and TRBJ2-7; TRBD1 or TRBD2 may be the D gene (5 bases each). The length of the CDR3 is 15 residues. V was shortened by 1 base and J by 6 bases, with 16 bases between the two germline ends. Germline CDR1 and CDR2: LGHDT and YNNKEL (reference sequence). The CDR3 coding sequence is TGTGCCAGCAGCCAAGCCGGGACGGCCTCTTTCGAGCAGTACTTC. Its protein product is CASSQAGTASFEQYF.

The V and J genes are TRBV5-1 and TRBJ1-3, with a weak D call TRBD1 (5 bases). The length of the CDR3 is 17 residues. Trimming removed 1 base from V and 2 bases from J, with 16 bases in between. CDR1 is SGHRS and CDR2 is YFSETQ in the germline V gene. The CDR3 sequence is CASSLSGASGPGNTIYF. In DNA, the CDR3 is TGCGCCAGCAGCTTGTCCGGGGCGTCAGGGCCTGGAAACACCATATATTTT.

The chain has TRBV29-1 and TRBJ1-2, with D possibly matching TRBD1 (5 bases). V gave up 6 bases and J gave up 4 bases, with 9 bases separating them. Germline V CDR1 and CDR2: SQVTM, ANQGSEA. CDR3 length: 11 residues. CDR3 loop: CSVAGLYGYTF. CDR3 in DNA: TGCAGCGTCGCGGGACTCTATGGCTACACCTTC.

The rearrangement joins TRBV12-3 or TRBV12-4 to TRBJ2-1, with 14 bases fitting TRBD2. The V segment lost 4 bases and the J segment 6 bases; nucleotides outside the gene matches: 5. The CDR3 has 16 amino acids. CDR3 amino acids: CASSSGTSGSGNEQFF. The CDR3 DNA reads as TGTGCCAGCAGTTCCGGGACTAGCGGGAGTGGCAATGAGCAGTTCTTC.

Note on this clonotype: This may arise from a read error, as a much more abundant clone is one base away. The rearrangement joins TRBV3-1 to TRBJ2-5; D might be TRBD1 (5 bases). The DNA end is a closer match to TRBJ2-1, so the J assignment may be wrong. The CDR3 covers 17 residues. Germline CDR1 and CDR2: LGHDT and YNNKEL (reference sequence). In DNA, the CDR3 is TGTGCCGGCAGCCAAGATCTCCCGACAGTAACCTACAATGAGCAGTTCTTC. Encoded protein: CAGSQDLPTVTYNEQFF.